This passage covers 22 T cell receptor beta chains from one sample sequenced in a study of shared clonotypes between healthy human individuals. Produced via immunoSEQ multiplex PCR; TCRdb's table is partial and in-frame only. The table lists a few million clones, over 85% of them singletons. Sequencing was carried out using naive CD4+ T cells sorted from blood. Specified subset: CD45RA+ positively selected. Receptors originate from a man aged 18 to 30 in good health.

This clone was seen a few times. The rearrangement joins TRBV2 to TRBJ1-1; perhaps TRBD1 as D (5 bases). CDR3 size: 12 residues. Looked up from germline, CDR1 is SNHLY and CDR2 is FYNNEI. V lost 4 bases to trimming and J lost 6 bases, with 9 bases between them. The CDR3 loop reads CASSAQGAEAFF. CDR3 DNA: TGTGCCAGCAGTGCCCAGGGCGCTGAAGCTTTCTTT.

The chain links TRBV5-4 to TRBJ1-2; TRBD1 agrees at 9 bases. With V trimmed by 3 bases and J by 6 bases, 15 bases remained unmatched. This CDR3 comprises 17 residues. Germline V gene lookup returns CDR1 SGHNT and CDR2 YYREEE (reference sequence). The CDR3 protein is CASSYAPLRRDRDGYTF. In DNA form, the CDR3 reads TGTGCCAGCAGCTACGCGCCTCTTAGAAGGGACAGGGATGGCTACACCTTC.

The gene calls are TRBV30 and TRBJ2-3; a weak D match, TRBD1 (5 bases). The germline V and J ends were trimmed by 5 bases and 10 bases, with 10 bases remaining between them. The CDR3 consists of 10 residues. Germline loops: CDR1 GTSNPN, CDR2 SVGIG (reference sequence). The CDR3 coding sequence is TGTGCCTGGTCGGACACCGCGCAGTATTTT. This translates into CAWSDTAQYF. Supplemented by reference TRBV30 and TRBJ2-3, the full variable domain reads SQTIHQWPATLVQPVGSPLSLECTVEGTSNPNLYWYRQAAGRGLQLLFYSVGIGQISSEVPQNLSASRPQDRQFILSSKKLLLSDSGFYLCAWSDTAQYFGPGTRLTVL.

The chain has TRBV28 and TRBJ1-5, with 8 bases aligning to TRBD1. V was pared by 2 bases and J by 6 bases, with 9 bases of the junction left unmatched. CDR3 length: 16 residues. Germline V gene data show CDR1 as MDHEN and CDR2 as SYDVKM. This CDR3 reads CASSLKGQGAIQPQHF. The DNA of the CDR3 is TGTGCCAGCAGTTTAAAGGGGCAGGGGGCCATTCAGCCCCAGCATTTT.

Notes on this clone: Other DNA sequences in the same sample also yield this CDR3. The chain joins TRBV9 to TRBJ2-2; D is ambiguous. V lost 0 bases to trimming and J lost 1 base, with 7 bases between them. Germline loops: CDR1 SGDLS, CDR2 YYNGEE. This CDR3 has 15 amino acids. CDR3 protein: CASSVVPGNTGELFF. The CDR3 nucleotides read TGTGCCAGCAGCGTAGTCCCCGGGAACACCGGGGAGCTGTTTTTT.

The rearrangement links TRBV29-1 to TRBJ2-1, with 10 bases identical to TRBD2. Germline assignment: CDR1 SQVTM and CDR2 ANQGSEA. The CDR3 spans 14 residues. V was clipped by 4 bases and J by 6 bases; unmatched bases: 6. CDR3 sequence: CSVGRASGGNEQFF. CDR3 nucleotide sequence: TGCAGCGTTGGCCGGGCTAGCGGGGGCAATGAGCAGTTCTTC.

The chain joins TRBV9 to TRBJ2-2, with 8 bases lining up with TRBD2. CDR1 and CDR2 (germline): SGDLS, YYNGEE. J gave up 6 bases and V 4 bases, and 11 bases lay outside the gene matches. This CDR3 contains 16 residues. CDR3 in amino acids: CASSPLGGVKAGELFF. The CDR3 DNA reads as TGTGCCAGCAGCCCCCTCGGGGGGGTGAAGGCCGGGGAGCTGTTTTTT.

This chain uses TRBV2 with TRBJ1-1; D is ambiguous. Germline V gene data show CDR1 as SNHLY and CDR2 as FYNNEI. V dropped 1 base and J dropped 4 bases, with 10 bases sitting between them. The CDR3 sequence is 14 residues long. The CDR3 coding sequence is TGTGCCAGCAGTGAAGGCCGGACGGGCACTGAAGCTTTCTTT. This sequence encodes CASSEGRTGTEAFF.

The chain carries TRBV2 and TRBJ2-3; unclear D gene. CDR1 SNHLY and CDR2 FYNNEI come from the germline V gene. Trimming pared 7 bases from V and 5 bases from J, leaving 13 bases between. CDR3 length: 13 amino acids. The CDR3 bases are TGTGCCAGCATGCGGCAGGAGAAAGATACGCAGTATTTT. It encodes CASMRQEKDTQYF.

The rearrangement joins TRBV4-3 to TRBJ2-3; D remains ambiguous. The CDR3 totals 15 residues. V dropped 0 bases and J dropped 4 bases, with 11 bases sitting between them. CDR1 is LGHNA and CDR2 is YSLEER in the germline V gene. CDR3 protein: CASSQDRARADTQYF. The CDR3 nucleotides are TGCGCCAGCAGCCAAGATCGGGCTAGGGCAGATACGCAGTATTTT.

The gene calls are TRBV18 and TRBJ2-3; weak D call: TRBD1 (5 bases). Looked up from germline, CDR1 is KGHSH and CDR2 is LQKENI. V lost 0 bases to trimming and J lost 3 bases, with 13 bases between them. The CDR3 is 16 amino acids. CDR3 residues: CASSPPPGLGTDTQYF. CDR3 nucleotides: TGTGCCAGCTCACCACCGCCAGGGCTGGGTACAGATACGCAGTATTTT.

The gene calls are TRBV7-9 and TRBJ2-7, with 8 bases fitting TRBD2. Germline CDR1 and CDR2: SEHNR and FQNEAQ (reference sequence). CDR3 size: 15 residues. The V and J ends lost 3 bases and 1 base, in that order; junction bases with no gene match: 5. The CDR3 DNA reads TGTGCCAGCAGCTTGAGCGGGAGTCAGTCCTACGAGCAGTACTTC. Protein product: CASSLSGSQSYEQYF.

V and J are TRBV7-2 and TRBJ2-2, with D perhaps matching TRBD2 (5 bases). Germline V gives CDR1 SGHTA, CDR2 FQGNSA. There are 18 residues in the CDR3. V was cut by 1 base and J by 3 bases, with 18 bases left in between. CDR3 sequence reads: CASSLVRRSSRDTGELFF. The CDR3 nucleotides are TGTGCCAGCAGCTTAGTCCGGAGGAGCTCAAGAGACACCGGGGAGCTGTTTTTT.

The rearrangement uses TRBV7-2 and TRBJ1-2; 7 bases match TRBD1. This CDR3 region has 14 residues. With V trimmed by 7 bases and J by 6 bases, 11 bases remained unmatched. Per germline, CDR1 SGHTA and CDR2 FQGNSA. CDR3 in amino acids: CASTPVDRSNGYTF. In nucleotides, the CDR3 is TGTGCCAGCACACCCGTGGACAGGTCGAATGGCTACACCTTC.

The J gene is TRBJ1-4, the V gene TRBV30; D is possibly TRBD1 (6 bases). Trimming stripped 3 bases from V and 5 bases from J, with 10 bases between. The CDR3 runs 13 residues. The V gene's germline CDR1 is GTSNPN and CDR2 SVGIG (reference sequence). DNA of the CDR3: TGTGCCTGGAGGGGACACTCCAATGAAAAACTGTTTTTT. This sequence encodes CAWRGHSNEKLFF.

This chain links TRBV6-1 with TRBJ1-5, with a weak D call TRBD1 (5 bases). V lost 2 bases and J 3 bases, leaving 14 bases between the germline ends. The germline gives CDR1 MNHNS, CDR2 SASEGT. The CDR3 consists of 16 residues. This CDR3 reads CASSENRGLHNQPQHF. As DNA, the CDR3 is TGTGCCAGCAGTGAAAACCGGGGACTCCACAATCAGCCCCAGCATTTT.

The CDR3 nucleotides are TGTGCCAGCAGCTTCGGAGGGATCGAGACCTACGAGCAGTACTTC. It yields the protein CASSFGGIETYEQYF. The genes are TRBV7-2 and TRBJ2-7; TRBD2 might be the D (6 bases). Germline CDR1 reads SGHTA; CDR2 reads FQGNSA. The CDR3 runs to 15 residues. The V and J ends lost 3 bases and 2 bases respectively, with 14 bases between them.

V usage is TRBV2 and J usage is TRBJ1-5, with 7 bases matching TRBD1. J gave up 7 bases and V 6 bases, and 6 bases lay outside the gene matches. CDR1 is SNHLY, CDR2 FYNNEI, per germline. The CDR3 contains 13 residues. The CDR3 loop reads CASRRDSRQPQHF. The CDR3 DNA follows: TGTGCCAGCAGGCGGGACAGCAGGCAGCCCCAGCATTTT.

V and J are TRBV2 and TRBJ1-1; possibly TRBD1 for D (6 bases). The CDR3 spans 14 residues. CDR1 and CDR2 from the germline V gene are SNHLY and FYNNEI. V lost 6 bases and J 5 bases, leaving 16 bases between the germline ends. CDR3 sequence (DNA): TGTGCCAGCAGGGAGGGCAGGGGTGATACTGAAGCTTTCTTT. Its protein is CASREGRGDTEAFF. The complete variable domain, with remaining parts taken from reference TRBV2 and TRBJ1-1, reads EPEVTQTPSHQVTQMGQEVILRCVPISNHLYFYWYRQILGQKVEFLVSFYNNEISEKSEIFDDQFSVERPDGSNFTLKIRSTKLEDSAMYFCASREGRGDTEAFFGQGTRLTVV.

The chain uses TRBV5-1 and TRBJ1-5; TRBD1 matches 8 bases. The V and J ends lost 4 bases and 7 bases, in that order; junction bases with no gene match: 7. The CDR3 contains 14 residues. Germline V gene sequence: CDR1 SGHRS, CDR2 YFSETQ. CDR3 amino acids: CASSTGQGQQPQHF. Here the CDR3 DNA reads TGCGCCAGCAGCACCGGACAGGGACAACAGCCCCAGCATTTT.

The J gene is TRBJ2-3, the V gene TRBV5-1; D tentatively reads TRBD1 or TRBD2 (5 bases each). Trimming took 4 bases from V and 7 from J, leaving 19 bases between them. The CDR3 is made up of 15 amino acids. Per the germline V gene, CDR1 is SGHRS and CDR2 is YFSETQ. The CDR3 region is CASSQSRDVGNTQYF. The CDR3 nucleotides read TGCGCCAGCAGCCAGTCCCGGGACGTCGGGAATACGCAGTATTTT.

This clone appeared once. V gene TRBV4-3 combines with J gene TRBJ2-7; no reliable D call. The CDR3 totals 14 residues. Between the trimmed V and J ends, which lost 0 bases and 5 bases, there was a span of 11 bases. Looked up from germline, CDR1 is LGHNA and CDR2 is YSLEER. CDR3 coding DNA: TGCGCCAGCAGCCAAGATAAAGGGTATGACGAGCAGTACTTC. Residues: CASSQDKGYDEQYF.